Shown below are 3 T cell receptor beta chains from a single sample sequenced in a study of T cells in Graves' hyperthyroidism and ophthalmopathy. TCR beta CDR3 regions were amplified from RNA. RT-PCR in the first round (using the HTBI primer set) targeted the TCR CDR3. Each CDR3 protein is one row after TCRdb ran MiXCR on the multiplex PCR reads. The sample has roughly 600,000 distinct CDR3 sequences, 14% seen once. The sequencing input was blood. The receptors shown here come from a woman aged 45 to 65 with Graves' ophthalmopathy.

This clonotype appeared many times. This chain joins TRBV12-3 or TRBV12-4 and TRBJ2-7; TRBD2 might be the D (6 bases). This CDR3 has 12 amino acids. V was clipped by 8 bases and J by 5 bases, with 13 bases between them. The DNA for the CDR3 is TGTGCCAGCGCGGGGCCCCCGAACGAGCAGTACTTC. Its translation is CASAGPPNEQYF.

This clonotype was seen many times. J is TRBJ2-3 and V is TRBV5-1, with no clear D. V lost 4 bases and J 2 bases, leaving 8 bases between the germline ends. Germline CDR1 is SGHRS and CDR2 is YFSETQ. The CDR3 is made up of 13 amino acids. CDR3 region: CASSQTNTDTQYF. DNA of the CDR3: TGCGCCAGCAGCCAGACAAACACAGATACGCAGTATTTT.

This clonotype has more than one count but fewer than ten. The rearrangement links TRBV20-1 to TRBJ2-2, with 16 nucleotides matching TRBD2. This CDR3 comprises 19 residues. J was trimmed by 3 bases and V by 1 base; bases with no gene match: 8. Germline V gives CDR1 DFQATT, CDR2 SNEGSKA (reference sequence). CDR3 in amino acids: CSARVWGLAGGPDTGELFF. CDR3 sequence (DNA): TGCAGTGCTAGAGTTTGGGGACTAGCGGGAGGGCCGGACACCGGGGAGCTGTTTTTT.